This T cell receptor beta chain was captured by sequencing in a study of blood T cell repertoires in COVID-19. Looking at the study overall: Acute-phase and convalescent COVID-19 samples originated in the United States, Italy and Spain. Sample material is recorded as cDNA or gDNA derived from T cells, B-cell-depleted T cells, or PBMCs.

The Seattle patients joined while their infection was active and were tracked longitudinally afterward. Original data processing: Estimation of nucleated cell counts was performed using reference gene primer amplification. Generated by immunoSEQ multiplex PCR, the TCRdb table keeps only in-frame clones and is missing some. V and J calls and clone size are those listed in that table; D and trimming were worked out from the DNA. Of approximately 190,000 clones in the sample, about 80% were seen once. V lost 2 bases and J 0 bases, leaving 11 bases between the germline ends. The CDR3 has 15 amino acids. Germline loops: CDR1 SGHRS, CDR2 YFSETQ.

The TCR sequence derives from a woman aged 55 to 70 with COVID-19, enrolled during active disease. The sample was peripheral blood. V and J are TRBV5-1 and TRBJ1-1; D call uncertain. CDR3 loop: CASSLTGTVNTEAFF. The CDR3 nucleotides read TGCGCCAGCAGCTTAACCGGTACGGTGAACACTGAAGCTTTCTTT.